The 15 T cell receptor beta chains below all came from one sample that was sequenced in a study of blood T cell repertoires in COVID-19 (dated by TCRdb to about 2020). Library creation used the immunoSEQ multiplex PCR assay. TCRdb took over this immuneACCESS table, retaining in-frame rearrangements with V and J assigned. Such tables are incomplete; in checked studies, under half of the missing clones stem from an unresolved V gene, and the remainder is unexplained. Recorded for this sample are roughly 77,000 clones; 75% to 85% of them occurred a single time. The top ten constitute roughly 4.8% of the sample. The specimen was peripheral blood. The receptors were gathered from a woman in her 70s with acute or convalescent COVID-19.

V usage is TRBV7-3 and J usage is TRBJ2-1, with a possible D match to TRBD2 (5 bases). The CDR3 length is 13 residues. Germline V gene data show CDR1 as SGHTA and CDR2 as FQGTGA. The V and J ends lost 6 bases and 9 bases respectively, with 15 bases between them. The CDR3 here is CASSQSREGEQFF. Here the CDR3 DNA reads TGTGCCAGCAGTCAGTCCCGGGAAGGTGAGCAGTTCTTC.

This clone was observed a handful of times. V is TRBV29-1 and J is TRBJ2-2, with D unclear. The CDR3 has 13 residues. V was cut by 5 bases and J by 0 bases, with 7 bases left in between. Germline V gives CDR1 SQVTM, CDR2 ANQGSEA. CDR3 bases: TGCAGCGTTACGCGGTCGAACACCGGGGAGCTGTTTTTT. It yields the protein CSVTRSNTGELFF.

This chain uses TRBV9 with TRBJ1-6; 7 bases fit TRBD1. Germline lookup yields CDR1 SGDLS and CDR2 YYNGEE. The trim removed 0 bases at V and 11 bases at J, leaving 5 bases unmatched. CDR3 length: 14 amino acids. CDR3 region: CASSVGDRATPLHF. Written as DNA, the CDR3 is TGTGCCAGCAGCGTAGGGGACAGAGCGACACCCCTCCACTTT.

This clone was counted a few times. In DNA form, the CDR3 reads TGTGCCACCGCGACAGGTCTTAACTATGGCTACACCTTC. Its protein product is CATATGLNYGYTF. The genes are TRBV19 and TRBJ1-2; perhaps TRBD1 as D (6 bases). In germline, CDR1 is LNHDA, CDR2 SQIVND (reference sequence). The V and J ends lost 10 bases and 1 base respectively, with 13 bases between them. The CDR3 runs 13 residues. Full variable domain (rest looked up from reference TRBV19 and TRBJ1-2): DGGITQSPKYLFRKEGQNVTLSCEQNLNHDAMYWYRQDPGQGLRLIYYSQIVNDFQKGDIAEGYSVSREKKESFPLTVTSAQKNPTAFYLCATATGLNYGYTFGSGTRLTVV.

The chain joins TRBV5-5 to TRBJ2-5; the match to TRBD1 covers 7 bases. This CDR3 is 13 amino acids long. Trimming cost V 1 base and J 5 bases; bases outside gene matches: 2. From germline, CDR1 is SGHKS and CDR2 YYEKEE (reference sequence). CDR3 amino acids: CASSLTGVETQYF. Here the CDR3 DNA reads TGTGCCAGCAGCTTGACAGGGGTGGAGACCCAGTACTTC. The whole variable domain, remainder taken from reference TRBV5-5 and TRBJ2-5, is DAGVTQSPTHLIKTRGQQVTLRCSPISGHKSVSWYQQVLGQGPQFIFQYYEKEERGRGNFPDRFSARQFPNYSSELNVNALLLGDSALYLCASSLTGVETQYFGPGTRLLVL.

V and J are TRBV7-2 and TRBJ2-3; 8 nucleotides line up with TRBD2. CDR1 SGHTA and CDR2 FQGNSA come from the germline V gene. CDR3 length: 15 residues. Trimming took 6 bases from V and 3 from J; bases not matched to a gene: 8. CDR3: CASSRVAGTTDTQYF. CDR3 coding DNA: TGTGCCAGCAGTCGAGTAGCGGGGACTACAGATACGCAGTATTTT.

The chain is built from TRBV7-8 and TRBJ1-5; 9 bases map to TRBD1. Per the germline V gene, CDR1 is SGHVS and CDR2 is FQNEAQ. Trimming removed 3 bases from V and 1 base from J; junction bases left unmatched: 13. The CDR3 length is 19 residues. Written as DNA, the CDR3 is TGTGCCAGCAGCTTTGGATCCCACAGGGGGCGGAGGAGCAATCAGCCCCAGCATTTT. This translates into CASSFGSHRGRRSNQPQHF.

This chain connects TRBV9 to TRBJ2-1; 11 bases map to TRBD2. Trimming cost V 2 bases and J 7 bases; bases outside gene matches: 14. Germline CDR1 SGDLS, CDR2 YYNGEE. This CDR3 region has 18 residues. CDR3 in DNA: TGTGCCAGCAGCGTTAGCGGGGGGGCCGGTTCGTATGGGAATGAGCAGTTCTTC. Translating it yields CASSVSGGAGSYGNEQFF.

This chain joins TRBV5-4 and TRBJ2-2; 15 bases agree with TRBD2. This CDR3 comprises 18 residues. The V gene's germline CDR1 is SGHNT and CDR2 YYREEE (reference sequence). After removal of 0 bases from V and 5 bases from J, the junction contained 5 bases not matched to a gene. CDR3 amino acids: CASSLAGLAGGLTGELFF. The CDR3 DNA reads as TGTGCCAGCAGCTTGGCCGGACTAGCGGGGGGGCTTACCGGGGAGCTGTTTTTT.

The V call is TRBV21-1, the J call TRBJ1-2; TRBD1 is taken as the D call from the table, unchecked against the DNA. TRBV21-1 is a pseudogene. The CDR3 has 16 residues. CDR3 nucleotides: TGTGCCAGCAGCAAAAGGAGCCAGGGGATAAGGAGTGGCTACACCTTC. Protein product: CASSKRSQGIRSGYTF.

The sample holds one count of this clone. The chain is built from TRBV7-6 and TRBJ2-5; 7 bases align to TRBD1. Trimming at V came to 5 bases and at J to 5 bases, leaving 8 bases not matched to a gene. This CDR3 has 14 amino acids. The germline V gene encodes CDR1 SGHVS and CDR2 FNYEAQ. CDR3 DNA: TGTGCCAGCAGCGCCCGACAGGGTGGCGAGACCCAGTACTTC. Its translation: CASSARQGGETQYF.

The J gene is TRBJ2-7, the V gene TRBV2; D possibly corresponds to TRBD1 (6 bases). V lost 11 bases to trimming and J lost 1 base, with 18 bases between them. This CDR3 is 14 amino acids long. Per germline, CDR1 SNHLY and CDR2 FYNNEI. The CDR3 loop reads CAGLGQGLSYEQYF. In DNA form, the CDR3 reads TGTGCCGGGCTAGGGCAGGGGTTGTCCTACGAGCAGTACTTC. The full variable domain, its missing parts supplied by reference TRBV2 and TRBJ2-7, is EPEVTQTPSHQVTQMGQEVILRCVPISNHLYFYWYRQILGQKVEFLVSFYNNEISEKSEIFDDQFSVERPDGSNFTLKIRSTKLEDSAMYFCAGLGQGLSYEQYFGPGTRLTVT.

This chain uses TRBV4-1 with TRBJ2-2; TRBD2 matches at 13 bases. Germline lookup yields CDR1 MGHRA and CDR2 YSYEKL. The CDR3 contains 18 residues. V trimming: 1 base; J trimming: 8 bases; junction bases outside the gene matches: 10. CDR3 nucleotides: TGCGCCAGCAGCCAAGCCAGACTAGCGGGGGGCAACTCAGGGGAGCTGTTTTTT. Its protein is CASSQARLAGGNSGELFF.

The V and J genes are TRBV29-1 and TRBJ1-2; D gene uncertain. V lost 5 bases to trimming and J lost 1 base, with 14 bases between them. Germline V gives CDR1 SQVTM, CDR2 ANQGSEA. CDR3 length: 14 amino acids. The CDR3 is CSVRPSGLNYGYTF. For the CDR3, the DNA is TGCAGCGTTCGTCCTTCCGGACTTAACTATGGCTACACCTTC. Variable domain in full (rest from reference TRBV29-1 and TRBJ1-2): SAVISQKPSRDICQRGTSLTIQCQVDSQVTMMFWYRQQPGQSLTLIATANQGSEATYESGFVIDKFPISRPNLTFSTLTVSNMSPEDSSIYLCSVRPSGLNYGYTFGSGTRLTVV.

The chain carries TRBV10-3 and TRBJ1-4; 7 nucleotides match TRBD1. V was pared by 1 base and J by 2 bases, with 4 bases of the junction left unmatched. The CDR3 consists of 16 residues. The germline CDR1 and CDR2 sequences are ENHRY and SYGVKD. The CDR3 spells CAISEFQQGTNEKLFF. In DNA, the CDR3 is TGTGCCATCAGTGAGTTCCAACAGGGGACTAATGAAAAACTGTTTTTT.